This is a list of T cell receptor beta chains from one sample in a study of T cell responses to AZD1222 COVID-19 vaccine. Clones were read by immunoSEQ multiplex PCR, and TCRdb kept only the in-frame ones, dropping some. The table lists approximately 180,000 clones, about 87% of them singletons. Sequencing was performed on peripheral blood, taken on day 0 of AZD1222 vaccination. The receptors come from an adult in good health. Both conserved end residues are trimmed from each CDR3. Expanded clones are given a class, and other clones once, few, many or no size at all.

12	TRBJ2-5	once	TRBV3-1/TRBV3-2	ASSQGQLRETQY
15	TRBJ2-1	.	TRBV14	ASSLRTAQGSYNEQF
13	TRBJ1-2	once	TRBV19	ASRTRQGRGYGYT
14	TRBJ2-1	few	TRBV7-2	ASSLYPREGVHEQF
11	TRBJ2-7	few	TRBV7-9	ASSSHDSYEQY
10	TRBJ1-2	.	TRBV19	ASRGPDYGYT
16	TRBJ2-1	.	TRBV28	ASSPTPGQGAGYNEQF
13	TRBJ1-2	.	TRBV19	ASSGGRVAHVGYT
12	TRBJ1-6	.	TRBV6-6	ASKLAASNSPLH
13	TRBJ2-3	.	TRBV18	ASSPPTLAGDTQY
17	TRBJ1-5	.	TRBV11-3	ASSLTRPAGQGGDQPQH
13	TRBJ2-3	.	TRBV5-8	ASRLQVVRTDTQY
12	TRBJ1-1	once	TRBV5-6	ASSFFRDRAEAF
12	TRBJ1-6	.	TRBV3-1/TRBV3-2	ASRLGQGLSPLH
14	TRBJ1-3	once	TRBV5-6	ASSLILMGPSNTIY
10	TRBJ2-1	once	TRBV24-1	ATRGGYNEQF
14	TRBJ1-4	.	TRBV7-6	ASSLQTGRANEKLF
12	TRBJ1-5	.	TRBV5-1	ASSLGQDNQPQH
10	TRBJ1-5	.	TRBV5-1	ASTTVGQPQH
10	TRBJ1-2	.	TRBV7-9	ASSLVEAGYT
11	TRBJ1-2	.	TRBV6-7	ASTEQGARGYT
14	TRBJ2-3	.	TRBV5-1	ASSLPDRGVTDTQY
12	TRBJ2-7	.	TRBV7-9	ASSQTSGIYEQY
14	TRBJ2-7	.	TRBV18	ASSPESGSLLYEQY
12	TRBJ2-7	.	TRBV25-1	ASSPPTHWNEQY
14	TRBJ2-7	.	TRBV11-2	ASSSGQGTIHYEQY
13	TRBJ2-4	.	TRBV28	ASSLYALAKNIQY
13	TRBJ1-5	.	TRBV6-5	ASSYPGVINQPQH
13	TRBJ2-7	.	TRBV7-9	ASSQPRLQSYEQY
14	TRBJ1-5	.	TRBV6-5	ASSSGQGVSNQPQH
14	TRBJ2-6	.	TRBV13	ASSLGGRSGANVLT
10	TRBJ2-3	.	TRBV19	ASSEGTDTQY
16	TRBJ1-6	.	TRBV19	ASSIEGPRQAGNSPLH
13	TRBJ2-1	few	TRBV7-9	ASSLGSGILNEQF
12	TRBJ1-2	.	TRBV21-1	ASSKGGISDGYT
13	TRBJ1-2	.	TRBV6-5	ASSYTDSRDYGYT
12	TRBJ2-7	.	TRBV5-1	ARSWGAGGYEQY